Listed here is a single T cell receptor beta chain. The antigen this receptor binds is unknown. The record has no base qualities; no much larger clone is one base away. Per the publication, the time point label means: baseline before first vaccination. The label giving this sample's treatment or condition can be read as: meningococcal conjugate vaccine given as trial control. Samples from vaccinated people were obtained from the UK trials COV001 and COV002, which included a single-blind randomized controlled phase 2/3 trial of AZD1222 (ChAdOx1 nCoV-19) in healthy adults. For TCRbeta chain sequencing, PBMC samples were collected from trial participants at day 0 and at day 28 after the second dose. The sample comes from a study of T cell responses to AZD1222 COVID-19 vaccine listed by TCRdb under 2021. For the wider study: TCR sequencing was performed for over 230 trial participants, of whom approximately 200 were given two doses of AZD1222 and around 26 were given two doses of MenACWY control vaccine. Trial participants were enrolled into age subgroups of 18-55, 56-69 and 70-plus years, which contained about 160, 30 and 59 TCR-sequenced participants, respectively.

The CDR3 has 14 amino acids, counting the end cysteine and phenylalanine. Just the 42-base CDR3 DNA is kept, in frame starting at base 1. V gives up 2 bases and J gives up 6 bases, and the segment between their germline ends measures 15 bases. Reading the germline V gene (reference sequence) gives CDR1 SGHNT and CDR2 YYREEE. General study outcomes and caveats: Most participants were white British and females outnumbered males, and the authors suggested that clonal diversity may have been underestimated. In the small 56-69-year group, the increase in depth fell short of significance, most likely because of low power. Only a handful of AZD1222 recipients were SARS-CoV-2 seropositive at baseline, limiting conclusions about previously exposed vaccinees. The whole spike protein was spanned by vaccine-associated CD4 TCRs, and dominant responses were seen in regions 160-218 and 743-854. Because no samples from the day 14 peak response were available, repertoires could be characterized only after the peak T cell response. Reportedly, almost half of the unique spike-specific TCRs recognized epitopes lying outside the regions that are mutated in the B.1.351 and B.1.1.7 variants. Spike-specific TCR breadth and depth rose significantly after two AZD1222 doses compared with day 0 and with MenACWY recipients.

The CDR3 regions of human TCRbeta chains were analyzed by immunosequencing. Per the original workflow: Repertoire TCRs were matched against a reference library of SARS-CoV-2-specific TCRs generated with the MIRA antigen-specificity platform. Breadth meant the fraction of unique TCRs that were SARS-CoV-2-associated, whereas depth meant the fraction of total T cells that were SARS-CoV-2-associated. Using the MIRA data, each spike-specific TCR was assigned both to the spike region to which the TCR was reactive and to a CD4 or CD8 class. Log10-transformed breadth and depth values were compared by one-way ANOVA with Sidak's multiple comparisons tests. TCRdb took this table from immuneACCESS and kept in-frame rearrangements with V and J called. Such tables lack part of the clones; where checked against another copy, unresolved V genes explain under half of the gap, and the rest is unexplained. The DNA was the basis for D and trimming; V, J and clone size are from that table. This sample lists approximately 220,000 clones; 85% to 95% were detected once. Clones ranked in the top ten supply 0.95% to 1.1% of the sample.

The sequencing here drew on peripheral blood, taken on day 0 of MenACWY control vaccination. The sequence came from an adult in good health. The chain is made from TRBV5-4 and TRBJ2-7, with the D gene call left open. The CDR3 region: CASSFGLGVGEQYF. The base sequence is TGTGCCAGCAGCTTCGGGTTAGGTGTGGGCGAGCAGTACTTC.